The clone carrying this T cell receptor beta chain was seen repeatedly, ten times or more. The target antigen is unknown. This specimen comes from a study of T cell repertoires in cytomegalovirus infection. Background on the study: Matching HLA type and CMV infection were both indicated by public TCR beta signatures.

There are 16 residues in the CDR3. Per the germline V gene, CDR1 is SEHNR and CDR2 is FQNEAQ (reference sequence). Trimming cost V 0 bases and J 8 bases; bases outside gene matches: 5. MiXCR was run by TCRdb on the reads, yielding one entry per CDR3 protein. The sample lists around 770,000 distinct CDR3 sequences, roughly 29% occurring once. Study observations and caveats: Dominating the ex vivo response were HLA-C-restricted CMV-specific TCR beta clonotypes.

The source was cultured CD8+ T cells from PBMCs, collected from culture after CMV antigen stimulation. The TCR comes from a human donor in good health (CMV status not recorded). Some clones in this sample may be carry-over from other donors' samples. This rearrangement joins TRBV7-9 to TRBJ1-6; TRBD1 aligns across 9 bases. CDR3 DNA: TGTGCCAGCAGCTTAGCGACCGGGACAGGGTATTCACCCCTCCACTTT. Translation: CASSLATGTGYSPLHF.